The clone carrying this TCR beta chain turned up a few times. The antigen is undetermined. Sorting of live CD3+CD8+TCRalphabeta+ cells by PD-1 and/or TIGIT gave four subsets. The data stem from a study of circulating CD8 cells and anti-PD-1 response in melanoma. General study points: No tumor material was available, so peptide assays assessed reactivity. Published repertoire comparisons used only baseline and M1 samples. Most experiments lacked replicates. DNEG was most diverse; TIGIT repertoires were least diverse.

Using approximately 15 ng of total RNA, TCR libraries were made with the QIAseq Immune Repertoire TCR panel. Using its own MiXCR run on the reads, TCRdb lists one record per CDR3 protein. The sample includes over 350 distinct CDR3 sequences, 6.2% of them seen just once. The material sequenced was CD8+ T cells from PBMCs, taken at baseline or after one month of anti-PD-1 therapy (not recorded which). This TCR was recovered from a human donor with melanoma.

The CDR3 sequence is CAWSDGLAGVTDTQYF. The DNA for the CDR3 is TGTGCCTGGAGTGACGGGCTAGCGGGGGTCACAGATACGCAGTATTTT. This chain connects TRBV30 to TRBJ2-3; 10 bases are shared with TRBD2. J was trimmed by 2 bases and V by 1 base; bases with no gene match: 6. This CDR3 is 16 amino acids long. Germline loops: CDR1 GTSNPN, CDR2 SVGIG (reference sequence).